This TCR beta chain was sequenced in a study of T-cell memory formation after mild COVID-19. With V trimmed by 3 bases and J by 5 bases, 2 bases remained unmatched. Germline V gene sequence: CDR1 SQVTM, CDR2 ANQGSEA. The CDR3 is 12 residues long. MiXCR was run by TCRdb on the 5' RACE reads, yielding one entry per CDR3 protein. The sample includes around 340,000 distinct CDR3 sequences, 14% of them seen just once. This chain joins TRBV29-1 and TRBJ2-7, with 9 bases that match TRBD1. Sequenced: PBMCs or a T cell subset sorted from them (not recorded which). The receptor was derived from a man between 18 and 29 years old who had mild COVID-19 (a few samples of this study predate the infection). Cell type and time point are not known. CDR3 bases: TGCAGCGTTGAGGGGACAGGGAACGAGCAGTACTTC. Its protein product is CSVEGTGNEQYF.